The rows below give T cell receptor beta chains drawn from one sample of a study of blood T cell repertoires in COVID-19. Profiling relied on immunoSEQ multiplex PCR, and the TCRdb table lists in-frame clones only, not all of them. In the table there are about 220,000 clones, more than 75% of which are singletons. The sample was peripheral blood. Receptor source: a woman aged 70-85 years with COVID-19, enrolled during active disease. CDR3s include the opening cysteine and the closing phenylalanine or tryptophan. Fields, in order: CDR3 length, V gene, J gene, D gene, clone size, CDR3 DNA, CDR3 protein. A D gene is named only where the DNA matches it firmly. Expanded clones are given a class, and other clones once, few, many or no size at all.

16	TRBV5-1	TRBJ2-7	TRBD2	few	TGCGCCAGCAGCCCAGGGACTAGCGGGAGAATGGGGGAGCAGTACTTC	CASSPGTSGRMGEQYF
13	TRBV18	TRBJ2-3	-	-	TGTGCCAGCTCACCCCCGGGACTAGATACGCAGTATTTT	CASSPPGLDTQYF
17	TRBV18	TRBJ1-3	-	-	TGTGCCAGCTCACCGAATTTAATGGCCAGCTCTGGAAACACCATATATTTT	CASSPNLMASSGNTIYF
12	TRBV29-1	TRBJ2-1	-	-	TGCAGCGGGGGGAGCTCCTACAATGAGCAGTTCTTC	CSGGSSYNEQFF
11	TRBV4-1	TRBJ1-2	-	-	TGCGCCAGCAGCCCCGGGGTTGGCTACACCTTC	CASSPGVGYTF
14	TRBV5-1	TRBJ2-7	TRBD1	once	TGCGCCAGCAGCCCTCCGGGACAGGGTTACGAGCAGTACTTC	CASSPPGQGYEQYF
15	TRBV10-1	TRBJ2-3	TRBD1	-	TGCGCCAGCAGTGAGGGGACAGACCAACCCGATACGCAGTATTTT	CASSEGTDQPDTQYF
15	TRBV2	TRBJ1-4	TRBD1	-	TGTGCCAGCAGTGGACAGGGGACAACTAATGAAAAACTGTTTTTT	CASSGQGTTNEKLFF
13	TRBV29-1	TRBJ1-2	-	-	TGCAGCGTTGAAGATCGGGACACCTATGGCTACACCTTC	CSVEDRDTYGYTF
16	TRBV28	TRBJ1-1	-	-	TGTGCCAGCCGAACCTTAATGGAGGGAGGACTCACTGAAGCTTTCTTT	CASRTLMEGGLTEAFF
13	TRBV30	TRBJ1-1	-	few	TGTTGTACAAACGGACGGGGGACGTCTGAAGCTTTCTTT	CCTNGRGTSEAFF
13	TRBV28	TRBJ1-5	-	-	TGTGCCAGCAGTGAAGCATATAGTCAGCCCCAGCATTTT	CASSEAYSQPQHF
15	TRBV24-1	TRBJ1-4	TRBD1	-	TGTGCCACCAGTGATCCCGGACAGGGAGGTGAAAAACTGTTTTTT	CATSDPGQGGEKLFF
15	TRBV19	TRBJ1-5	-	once	TGTGCCAGTAGGTGGGGCGTAAATAGCAATCAGCCCCAGCATTTT	CASRWGVNSNQPQHF
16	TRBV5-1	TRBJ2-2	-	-	TGCGCCAGCAGCTTGACCTTAGCGGAGTACACCGGGGAGCTGTTTTTT	CASSLTLAEYTGELFF